This TCR beta chain was observed in a study of PD-L1 blockade in urothelial cancer. Study context: In terms of prior chemotherapy, patients had received 0 to 3 regimens. Typically, measured as a median, blood samples had 110,000 to 150,000 T cells.

This clone has just a few counts. V shed 3 bases, J shed 8 bases, and the junction held 7 bases outside the gene matches. The CDR3 covers 15 residues. Germline loops: CDR1 KGHSH, CDR2 LQKENI. The time point denotes: pretreatment peripheral blood. PCRs were each spiked with synthetic TCR analog templates. Generated by immunoSEQ multiplex PCR, the TCRdb table keeps only in-frame clones and is missing some. The sample has 50,000 to 55,000 clones, approximately 86% seen once. The sample here was PBMCs, taken around atezolizumab (anti-PD-L1) treatment. V usage is TRBV18 and J usage is TRBJ1-6; 7 positions match TRBD1. This receptor was obtained from a man aged 55-75 years with urothelial cancer. CDR3 loop: CASSPPRQGDSPLHF. Written as DNA, the CDR3 is TGTGCCAGCTCACCTCCGAGACAGGGCGATTCACCCCTCCACTTT.